These 27 T cell receptor beta chains originate from one sample sequenced in a study of CD4 and CD8 cells across lung adenocarcinoma regions. TCRdb re-derived calls from the PCR reads in MiXCR, one entry per CDR3 protein. The sample includes tens of thousands of distinct CDR3 sequences, roughly half of them seen just once. The sample was CD8+ T cells from the center of a lung tumor. The receptor source for this set is a female donor with lung adenocarcinoma. The CD4 and CD8 labels of this study may be unreliable.

By sample share, this clonotype is medium-sized. Because the CDR3 is missing its conserved closing phenylalanine or tryptophan, this is likely a read error. It is unclear where the CDR3 begins or ends on the DNA, so no DNA is shown, and the CDR3 is as TCRdb lists it. The chain is built from TRBV10-1 and TRBJ2-5; the table assigns TRBD2, which was not confirmed against the DNA. Germline values: CDR1 WNHNN, CDR2 SYGVQD (reference sequence). Including both end residues, the CDR3 is 13 amino acids long. The CDR3 loop is CASSEPLAGEACV.

With respect to this clonotype: The germline gene is not matched at one end of the junction; a read error may be the cause. This chain links TRBV27 with TRBJ2-3, with D tentatively TRBD1 or TRBD2 (6 bases each). Germline V gives CDR1 MNHEY, CDR2 SMNVEV (reference sequence). This CDR3 has 15 amino acids. CDR3 loop: CARGFGGSEPETQYF. The CDR3 coding sequence is TGTGCCAGGGGTTTCGGGGGCAGTGAACCAGAGACCCAGTACTTT.

This clonotype came up a few times. This rearrangement joins TRBV6-1 to TRBJ2-1, with 10 bases fitting TRBD2. Germline values: CDR1 MNHNS, CDR2 SASEGT. V was clipped by 8 bases and J by 4 bases; unmatched bases: 8. The CDR3 extends over 15 amino acids. The CDR3 sequence: CASSSGTSDYNEQFF. Here the CDR3 DNA reads TGTGCCAGCTCTTCCGGGACTAGCGATTACAATGAGCAGTTCTTC.

The chain has TRBV6-1 and TRBJ2-1; 9 bases map to TRBD2. The J call may be in error: the DNA end matches TRBJ2-7 better. The V gene's germline CDR1 is MNHNS and CDR2 SASEGT. The CDR3 totals 18 residues. CDR3 loop: CASSEGVVAGGWQEEQYV. CDR3 nucleotides: TGTGCCAGCAGTGAAGGCGTTGTGGCGGGAGGGTGGCAAGAGGAGCAGTACGTC.

This clonotype was found many times. This chain connects TRBV6-5 to TRBJ1-5, with 8 bases fitting TRBD1. Germline V gene lookup returns CDR1 MNHEY and CDR2 SVGAGI. V was clipped by 2 bases and J by 4 bases; unmatched bases: 4. This CDR3 is built from 15 residues. CDR3 in amino acids: CASSYNRGDNQPQHF. The CDR3 DNA reads TGTGCCAGCAGTTACAACAGGGGGGATAATCAGCCCCAGCATTTT.

The rearrangement links TRBV4-1 to TRBJ2-3; D gene ambiguous. In germline, CDR1 is MGHRA, CDR2 YSYEKL. Trimming stripped 1 base from V and 0 bases from J, with 11 bases between. The CDR3 totals 16 residues. In DNA, the CDR3 is TGCGCCAGCAGCCAAGTCTTGAGACGGAGCACAGATACGCAGTATTTT. Its protein product is CASSQVLRRSTDTQYF.

The chain carries TRBV7-2 and TRBJ2-5; D call uncertain. The J call may be wrong; the DNA end is better matched by TRBJ2-1. The V gene's germline CDR1 is SGHTA and CDR2 FQGNSA. The CDR3 contains 12 residues. CDR3 sequence reads: CASSLGYNEQFF. CDR3 nucleotides: TGTGCCAGCAGCTTAGGATACAATGAGCAGTTCTTC.

The chain combines TRBV27 with TRBJ2-4; 11 bases are shared with TRBD2. J gave up 10 bases and V 8 bases, and 16 bases lay outside the gene matches. The V gene's germline CDR1 is MNHEY and CDR2 SMNVEV (reference sequence). This CDR3 has 16 amino acids. The CDR3 nucleotides are TGTGCCAGCCGGACTAGCGGGTGGCATGGGCAAAGAATTCAGTACTTC. Its protein product is CASRTSGWHGQRIQYF.

The gene calls are TRBV5-1 and TRBJ1-1, with a tentative D call TRBD1 (6 bases). Germline V gene lookup returns CDR1 SGHRS and CDR2 YFSETQ. The ends were cut back, 0 bases at V and 6 bases at J, with 12 bases in the middle. The CDR3 sequence is 14 residues long. CDR3 amino acids: CASSLAGGASEAFF. CDR3 DNA: TGCGCCAGCAGCTTGGCGGGGGGCGCCTCTGAAGCTTTCTTT.

This sequence joins TRBV7-2 and TRBJ1-1; unclear D gene. The germline V gene encodes CDR1 SGHTA and CDR2 FQGNSA. There are 13 residues in the CDR3. V lost 3 bases to trimming and J lost 1 base, with 6 bases between them. The CDR3 DNA is TGTGCCAGCAGCTTTTCAGGGAACACTGAAGCTTTCTTT. Its protein is CASSFSGNTEAFF.

This clonotype was observed a few times. V is TRBV6-4 and J is TRBJ1-1; D not resolved. V lost 2 bases to trimming and J lost 4 bases, with 11 bases between them. Germline assignment: CDR1 MRHNA and CDR2 SNTAGT. The CDR3 extends over 14 amino acids. CDR3 region: CASSDGNRGTEAFF. The DNA for the CDR3 is TGTGCCAGCAGTGACGGGAACAGAGGCACTGAAGCTTTCTTT.

On this clonotype itself: Compared with germline, one end of the junction differs, possibly owing to a read error. The V call is TRBV27, the J call TRBJ2-3, with D maybe TRBD1 (6 bases). The germline V gene encodes CDR1 MNHEY and CDR2 SMNVEV (reference sequence). The CDR3 extends over 11 amino acids. CDR3 in DNA: TGTGGCAGGGGTGCCAAAGACACGCAGTACTTT. This codes for CGRGAKDTQYF.

The gene calls are TRBV6-2 or TRBV6-3 and TRBJ2-2; 11 nucleotides align to TRBD2. V was clipped by 2 bases and J by 4 bases; unmatched bases: 3. There are 16 residues in the CDR3. CDR1 is MNHEY, CDR2 SVGEGT, per germline. CDR3 bases: TGTGCCAGCAGTTACAGTACTAGCGGGAGCACCGGGGAGCTGTTTTTT. Its protein product is CASSYSTSGSTGELFF.

In this sample, this clonotype turned up a few times. A read error may account for a junction end that differs from germline. The chain combines TRBV10-2 with TRBJ2-5; maybe TRBD2 (7 bases). The germline V gene encodes CDR1 WSHSY and CDR2 SAAADI. The CDR3 sequence is 15 residues long. The DNA of the CDR3 is TGCGCCGGGGGTACGGGGGGCCGGGACAAAGAGACCCAGTACTTT. Translating gives CAGGTGGRDKETQYF.

The chain recombines TRBV7-3 with TRBJ2-2, with D perhaps TRBD2 (6 bases). CDR3 length: 15 residues. With 6 bases removed from V and 0 bases from J, the gap between germline ends came to 11 bases. Germline CDR1 and CDR2: SGHTA and FQGTGA. The CDR3 DNA follows: TGTGCCAGCAGTAATAGCGGAGCGAACACCGGGGAGCTGTTTTTT. It codes for CASSNSGANTGELFF.

In this sample, this clonotype turned up many times. The V and J genes are TRBV11-2 and TRBJ2-5; D perhaps matches TRBD2 (6 bases). The better agreement between TRBJ2-7 and the DNA end casts doubt on the J call. Germline V gene sequence: CDR1 SGHAT, CDR2 FQNNGV. CDR3 length: 16 amino acids. CDR3 in DNA: TGTGCCAGCAGCTTAGTTGGCGGCGGGATGGACTCCGAGCAGTACTTC. Its translation: CASSLVGGGMDSEQYF.

On this clonotype itself: The junction departs from the called germline gene at one end, perhaps through a read error. The V and J genes are TRBV6-1 and TRBJ2-3; D may be TRBD2 (6 bases). Germline lookup yields CDR1 MNHNS and CDR2 SASEGT. The CDR3 runs 16 residues. The CDR3 protein is CASRGDGGGAQETQYF. The CDR3 nucleotides are TGTGCCAGCAGGGGAGACGGGGGAGGTGCCCAAGAGACCCAGTATTTC.

The chain combines TRBV6-1 with TRBJ1-3; D gene ambiguous. The CDR3 is 14 residues long. Trimming took off 3 bases at V and 7 bases at J, with 13 bases between the two ends. Germline CDR1 MNHNS, CDR2 SASEGT. CDR3 DNA sequence: TGTGCCAGCAGTGAGGCTCAGGCCCTGAACACCATATATTTT. This translates into CASSEAQALNTIYF.

Remarks on this clonotype: This CDR3 is missing its conserved last phenylalanine or tryptophan, likely due to a read error. J is TRBJ1-2 and V is TRBV6-1; no reliable D call. With 6 bases removed from V and 4 bases from J, the gap between germline ends came to 15 bases. CDR1 is MNHNS, CDR2 SASEGT, per germline. The CDR3 runs to 14 residues. The CDR3 bases are TGTGCCAGCAGGTCGCCCGGAAAGGGCTATGGCTACACCGTC. Amino acid sequence: CASRSPGKGYGYTV.

In this sample, this clonotype turned up once. Sequence at one end of the junction differs from germline and may be a read error. CDR3 protein: CAAGRGDRGKETQYF. CDR3 DNA: TGTGCCGCCGGGCGCGGGGACAGGGGAAAAGAGACGCAGTACTTC. The chain is built from TRBV27 and TRBJ2-5, with 10 bases lining up with TRBD1. From germline, CDR1 is MNHEY and CDR2 SMNVEV (reference sequence). The CDR3 loop spans 15 amino acids.

The gene calls are TRBV27 and TRBJ2-5; the D is unclear. The V end lost 11 bases, the J end lost 4 bases, and 11 bases lay between the germline ends. Germline V gene sequence: CDR1 MNHEY, CDR2 SMNVEV (reference sequence). The CDR3 contains 11 residues. In DNA form, the CDR3 reads TGTGCCGGCCGTCATCCAGAGACCCAGTACTTC. Amino acid sequence: CAGRHPETQYF.

The chain is built from TRBV6-5 and TRBJ1-4; the D is unclear. Trimming left V 6 bases short and J 11 bases short, with 13 bases between. The CDR3 consists of 12 residues. Germline V lookup: CDR1 MNHEY, CDR2 SVGAGI. The CDR3 DNA follows: TGTGCCAGCAGATTAGACCGAAGGAAACTGTTTTTT. Its protein product is CASRLDRRKLFF.

Only a few counts were recorded for this clonotype. The chain carries TRBV27 and TRBJ2-1; perhaps TRBD2 as D (7 bases). The J call may be wrong; the DNA end is better matched by TRBJ2-7. Germline values: CDR1 MNHEY, CDR2 SMNVEV (reference sequence). The CDR3 covers 16 residues. DNA for the CDR3: TGTGCCAGCAGTAACTTAGGTCGGGGGGCAACCTACGAGCAGTACTTC. Translated: CASSNLGRGATYEQYF.

V usage is TRBV6-1 and J usage is TRBJ2-5; 8 positions agree with TRBD2. The last part of the DNA fits TRBJ2-1 better; the J call may be wrong. CDR1 and CDR2 (germline): MNHNS, SASEGT. The CDR3 extends over 12 amino acids. CDR3 in amino acids: CASELAVNEQFF. DNA of the CDR3: TGTGCCAGCGAACTAGCGGTCAATGAGCAGTTCTTC.

For this clonotype: Mismatch with germline at one junction end may stem from a read error. The chain recombines TRBV27 with TRBJ2-5; perhaps D is TRBD1 or TRBD2 (6 bases each). CDR1 and CDR2 (germline): MNHEY, SMNVEV (reference sequence). The CDR3 totals 20 residues. CDR3 amino acids: CASRSRAVAVGGHAQETQYF. In DNA, the CDR3 is TGTGCCAGCAGGTCAAGGGCGGTGGCAGTCGGGGGCCATGCCCAAGAGACTCAGTACTTC.

This clonotype showed up just a few times. The gene calls are TRBV6-1 and TRBJ1-6, with 8 positions matching TRBD1. Germline values: CDR1 MNHNS, CDR2 SASEGT. CDR3 size: 12 residues. J lost 15 bases, V lost 6 bases, and 7 bases had no gene match. CDR3 sequence (DNA): TGTGCCAGCAGGGGACAGGCATCTCACCTCCACTTT. It specifies CASRGQASHLHF.

The gene calls are TRBV27 and TRBJ2-4, with a possible D match to TRBD1 (5 bases). There are 15 residues in the CDR3. Trimming pared 9 bases from V and 13 bases from J, leaving 28 bases between. The germline CDR1 and CDR2 sequences are MNHEY and SMNVEV (reference sequence). CDR3 residues: CARGPAVRDQNTQYF. CDR3 sequence (DNA): TGTGCCAGGGGGCCCGCGGTCCGTGACCAAAACACCCAGTACTTC.